There are many counts of the clone carrying this TCR beta chain. Its antigen is still unknown. The sample is drawn from a study of T cells in Graves' hyperthyroidism and ophthalmopathy. Using RNA transcripts as the source, TCR beta CDR3 regions were amplified. With the HTBI primer set, the TCR CDR3 went through a first round of RT-PCR. TCRdb processed the multiplex PCR reads anew with MiXCR; each CDR3 protein has one entry. The sample has approximately 640,000 distinct CDR3 sequences; roughly 17% are singletons. No ophthalmopathy progression within 18 months constituted stable Graves' hyperthyroidism. Newly diagnosed hyperthyroidism patients aged 18 to 65 years had disease lasting under 2 months. PBMCs came from over 8.5 ml fresh peripheral blood. Study results and limitations: Before onset, ophthalmopathy was predicted by the model a median roughly 6.8 months earlier.

The CDR3 covers 13 residues. The V gene's germline CDR1 is SNHLY and CDR2 FYNNEI. The V and J ends lost 4 bases and 2 bases respectively, with 8 bases between them. Source material: blood. This receptor was taken from a man aged 45-65 years with Graves' hyperthyroidism. The rearrangement joins TRBV2 to TRBJ2-5; D is undetermined. The CDR3 region is CASSGLDQETQYF. The CDR3 nucleotides are TGTGCCAGCAGTGGACTTGATCAAGAGACCCAGTACTTC.